This T cell receptor (beta chain) was recorded in a study of a mutant IDH1 vaccine in newly diagnosed glioma. Whole-study context: All eight of the vaccinations patients received fell in weeks 1, 3, 5, 7, 11, 15, 19 and 23. The study's findings and limits: Evidence of vaccine-induced immune responses was documented in about 93% of patients.

This clone was seen just once. Its antigen remains unknown. TCRdb keeps only in-frame clones here, not all; method: immunoSEQ multiplex PCR. The sample shows tens of thousands of clones, 80% to 90% of them seen only once. Time point noted: week 23, last vaccination. Alongside topical imiquimod, each dose of vaccine comprised 300 ug of mutant IDH1 20-mer peptide. Germline CDR1 MNHNS, CDR2 SASEGT. V lost 1 base and J lost 4, with 13 bases in between. The length of the CDR3 is 15 residues. The material was PBMCs, obtained from a glioma patient whose treatment included an IDH1 peptide vaccine. This chain joins TRBV6-1 and TRBJ1-2; tentatively, D is TRBD1 (5 bases). The clonotype originates from a woman between 40 and 55 years old with glioma. Some clones in this sample may be carry-over from other donors' samples. The CDR3 DNA is TGTGCCAGCAGTGAAGGCCCTGGGGACGCCTATGGCTACACCTTC. It codes for CASSEGPGDAYGYTF.